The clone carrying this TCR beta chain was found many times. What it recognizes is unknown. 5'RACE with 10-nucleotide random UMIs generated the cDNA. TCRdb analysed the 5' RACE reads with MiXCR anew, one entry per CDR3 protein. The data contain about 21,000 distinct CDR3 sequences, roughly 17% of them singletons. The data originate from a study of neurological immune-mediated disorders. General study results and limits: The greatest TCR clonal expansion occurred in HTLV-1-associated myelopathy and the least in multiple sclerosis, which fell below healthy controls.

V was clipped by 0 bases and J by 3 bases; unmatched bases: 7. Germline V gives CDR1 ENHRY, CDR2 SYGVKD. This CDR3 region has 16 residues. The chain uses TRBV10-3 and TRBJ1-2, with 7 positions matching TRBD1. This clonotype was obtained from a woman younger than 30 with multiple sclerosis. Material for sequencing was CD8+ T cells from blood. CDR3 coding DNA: TGTGCCATCAGTGAGTCGTTTACAGGGGATCACTATGGCTACACCTTC. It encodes CAISESFTGDHYGYTF.